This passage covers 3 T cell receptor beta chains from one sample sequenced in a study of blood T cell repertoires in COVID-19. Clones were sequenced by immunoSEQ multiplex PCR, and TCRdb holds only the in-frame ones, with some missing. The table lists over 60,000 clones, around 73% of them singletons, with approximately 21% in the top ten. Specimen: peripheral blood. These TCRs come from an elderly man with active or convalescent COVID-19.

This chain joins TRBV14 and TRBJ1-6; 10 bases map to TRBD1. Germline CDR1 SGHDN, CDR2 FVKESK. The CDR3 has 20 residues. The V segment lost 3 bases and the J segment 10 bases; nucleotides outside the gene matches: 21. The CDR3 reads CASSHAPRGQGLWRGSPLHF. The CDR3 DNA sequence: TGTGCCAGCAGCCACGCCCCCCGGGGACAGGGGCTCTGGAGGGGGTCACCCCTCCACTTT. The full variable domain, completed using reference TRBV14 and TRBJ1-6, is EAGVTQFPSHSVIEKGQTVTLRCDPISGHDNLYWYRRVMGKEIKFLLHFVKESKQDESGMPNNRFLAERTGGTYSTLKVQPAELEDSGVYFCASSHAPRGQGLWRGSPLHFGNGTRLTVT.

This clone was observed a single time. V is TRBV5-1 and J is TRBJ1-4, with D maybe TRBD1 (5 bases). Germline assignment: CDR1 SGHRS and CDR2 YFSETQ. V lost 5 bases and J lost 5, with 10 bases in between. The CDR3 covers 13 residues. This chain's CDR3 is CASRRGLNEKLFF. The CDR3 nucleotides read TGCGCCAGCAGAAGGGGATTAAATGAAAAACTGTTTTTT.

The DNA of the CDR3 is TGTGCCAGCAGCCCATCGGGAGGGGAATCTGAGCAGTTCTTC. Encoded protein: CASSPSGGESEQFF. J is TRBJ2-1 and V is TRBV6-5; 8 positions agree with TRBD2. Germline V gene sequence: CDR1 MNHEY, CDR2 SVGAGI. This CDR3 spans 14 amino acids. With 6 bases clipped from V and 9 bases from J, the junction kept 10 bases outside the gene matches.